These 29 T cell receptor beta chains were all obtained from the same sample, sequenced in a study of shared clonotypes between healthy human individuals (dated by TCRdb to the early 2020s). Libraries came from the immunoSEQ multiplex PCR assay. TCRdb mirrors the immuneACCESS table, restricted to in-frame sequences. Some clones are absent from its copies; in checked studies, under half trace to an unresolved V gene, and the reason for the others is unknown. This sample has about 680,000 clones in its table, and roughly 70% of those were observed once. The ten largest clones add up to 1.5% to 2% of the sample. What was sequenced was memory CD4+ T cells sorted from blood. This sample's cell subset or site label indicates: CD45RA-negative fraction. The receptors were gathered from a woman in her twenties or thirties in good health.

The chain links TRBV19 to TRBJ2-1, with D possibly TRBD2 on 5 matching bases. This CDR3 spans 12 amino acids. Trimming removed 5 bases from V and 9 bases from J, with 11 bases in between. CDR1 is LNHDA and CDR2 is SQIVND in the germline V gene (reference sequence). DNA for the CDR3: TGTGCCAGTAGTGGCAGCGGTGGTGAGCAGTTCTTC. It yields the protein CASSGSGGEQFF. Together with reference TRBV19 and TRBJ2-1, the CDR3 gives the full variable domain: DGGITQSPKYLFRKEGQNVTLSCEQNLNHDAMYWYRQDPGQGLRLIYYSQIVNDFQKGDIAEGYSVSREKKESFPLTVTSAQKNPTAFYLCASSGSGGEQFFGPGTRLTVL.

This chain connects TRBV7-8 to TRBJ2-1, with a possible D match to TRBD2 (6 bases). Per germline, CDR1 SGHVS and CDR2 FQNEAQ. V lost 6 bases, J lost 9 bases, and 18 bases lay in between. The length of the CDR3 is 14 residues. CDR3 coding DNA: TGTGCCAGCAGATCACTAGAGGGGCGGGGTGAGCAGTTCTTC. This translates into CASRSLEGRGEQFF.

V is TRBV6-1 and J is TRBJ2-1, with D perhaps being TRBD1 or TRBD2 (5 bases each). The CDR3 contains 15 residues. Germline CDR1 and CDR2: MNHNS and SASEGT. The V and J ends lost 9 bases and 9 bases respectively, with 24 bases between them. CDR3 in amino acids: CASSRGSQSGSEQFF. The CDR3 coding sequence is TGTGCCAGTTCGAGGGGAAGCCAAAGTGGGTCTGAGCAGTTCTTC.

In DNA form, the CDR3 reads TGTGCCAGCAGCTTAGTCCGCTCTGGGGCCAACGTCCTGACTTTC. Protein sequence: CASSLVRSGANVLTF. V usage is TRBV11-2 and J usage is TRBJ2-6; no reliable D call. The CDR3 loop spans 15 amino acids. V lost 1 base to trimming and J lost 0 bases, with 4 bases between them. Germline V gene sequence: CDR1 SGHAT, CDR2 FQNNGV.

This clone was recorded only once. The chain couples TRBV30 to TRBJ2-1, with a weak D call TRBD1 (6 bases). Between the trimmed V and J ends, which lost 3 bases and 8 bases, there was a span of 20 bases. This CDR3 is 15 amino acids long. Germline V CDR1 and CDR2: GTSNPN, SVGIG (reference sequence). This CDR3 is CAWSRYRAPFYEQFF. The CDR3 coding sequence is TGTGCCTGGAGCCGATACAGGGCCCCGTTTTATGAGCAGTTCTTC.

This clone showed up just once. V and J are TRBV4-2 and TRBJ2-1, with 11 bases identical to TRBD2. Germline CDR1 is LGHNA and CDR2 is YNFKEQ. The CDR3 is 16 amino acids. With V trimmed by 4 bases and J by 4 bases, 6 bases remained unmatched. The CDR3 DNA reads TGTGCCAGCAGCCTCGCAGGGACTAGCGGTTACAATGAGCAGTTCTTC. Translation gives CASSLAGTSGYNEQFF.

The rearrangement uses TRBV27 and TRBJ2-7; D is unclear. This CDR3 contains 13 residues. Germline V lookup: CDR1 MNHEY, CDR2 SMNVEV (reference sequence). V was clipped by 6 bases and J by 6 bases, with 15 bases between them. This chain's CDR3 is CASRPHGWAEQYF. The CDR3 nucleotides read TGTGCCAGCAGACCTCATGGTTGGGCCGAGCAGTACTTC.

The chain carries TRBV2 and TRBJ1-1, with 9 bases lining up with TRBD1. The CDR3 spans 15 residues. V was pared by 6 bases and J by 8 bases, with 13 bases of the junction left unmatched. Germline lookup yields CDR1 SNHLY and CDR2 FYNNEI. The CDR3 reads CASRGQGAGVGEAFF. CDR3 DNA: TGTGCCAGCAGGGGACAGGGAGCGGGAGTAGGCGAAGCTTTCTTT.

This clone was counted between two and nine times. The chain combines TRBV18 with TRBJ1-5, with 10 bases matching TRBD1. The germline gives CDR1 KGHSH, CDR2 LQKENI. Losses at the gene ends were 3 bases for V and 4 bases for J; bases not matched to a gene: 3. This CDR3 is 15 amino acids long. The DNA of the CDR3 is TGTGCCAGCTCACCCGAGGGACAGGGGAATCAGCCCCAGCATTTT. Protein product: CASSPEGQGNQPQHF.

J is TRBJ2-6 and V is TRBV7-2; D gene ambiguous. CDR3 length: 16 amino acids. Looked up from germline, CDR1 is SGHTA and CDR2 is FQGNSA. V was trimmed by 5 bases and J by 0 bases, leaving 11 bases between them. CDR3 in amino acids: CASSVGWSSGANVLTF. CDR3 nucleotides: TGTGCCAGCAGCGTAGGTTGGAGCTCTGGGGCCAACGTCCTGACTTTC.

CDR3 bases: TGCGCCAGCAGCTTGGAGTTCGTGGGAGATACGCAGTATTTT. It translates to CASSLEFVGDTQYF. The chain joins TRBV5-1 to TRBJ2-3; D is ambiguous. CDR3 length: 14 residues. V lost 0 bases and J 5 bases, leaving 10 bases between the germline ends. Germline CDR1 SGHRS, CDR2 YFSETQ.

The sample holds many counts of this clone. Other nucleotide sequences in the sample specify the same CDR3. The rearrangement links TRBV5-1 to TRBJ2-1, with D possibly being TRBD2 (5 bases). This CDR3 comprises 15 residues. The germline V gene encodes CDR1 SGHRS and CDR2 YFSETQ. Trimming pared 0 bases from V and 3 bases from J, leaving 10 bases between. In DNA form, the CDR3 reads TGCGCCAGCAGCTTGGCGGATCGGGACTACAATGAGCAGTTCTTC. Protein: CASSLADRDYNEQFF. The entire variable domain, with the rest obtained from reference TRBV5-1 and TRBJ2-1, is as follows: KAGVTQTPRYLIKTRGQQVTLSCSPISGHRSVSWYQQTPGQGLQFLFEYFSETQRNKGNFPGRFSGRQFSNSRSEMNVSTLELGDSALYLCASSLADRDYNEQFFGPGTRLTVL.

About this clone: The sample has other DNA sequences that encode this CDR3 too. The chain has TRBV5-1 and TRBJ2-6; the D gene could be TRBD1 or TRBD2 (5 bases each). Germline V gene sequence: CDR1 SGHRS, CDR2 YFSETQ. V lost 3 bases and J 4 bases, leaving 11 bases between the germline ends. The CDR3 has 15 residues. The CDR3 sequence: CASSSGATGANVLTF. The CDR3 region has the DNA TGCGCCAGCAGCTCCGGGGCTACGGGGGCCAACGTCCTGACTTTC. Full variable domain (rest looked up from reference TRBV5-1 and TRBJ2-6): KAGVTQTPRYLIKTRGQQVTLSCSPISGHRSVSWYQQTPGQGLQFLFEYFSETQRNKGNFPGRFSGRQFSNSRSEMNVSTLELGDSALYLCASSSGATGANVLTFGAGSRLTVL.

The gene calls are TRBV11-2 and TRBJ1-2, with D possibly matching TRBD1 (6 bases). V shed 0 bases and J shed 0 bases, with 8 bases lying between them. CDR1 is SGHAT and CDR2 is FQNNGV in the germline V gene. This CDR3 comprises 15 residues. CDR3 protein: CASSLDRGANYGYTF. CDR3 DNA: TGTGCCAGCAGCTTAGACAGGGGAGCTAACTATGGCTACACCTTC.

This rearrangement joins TRBV28 to TRBJ1-5; the match to TRBD1 covers 7 bases. The junction had 9 bases not matched to a gene; V was cut back by 6 bases and J by 7 bases. Germline CDR1 is MDHEN and CDR2 is SYDVKM. The length of the CDR3 is 14 residues. CDR3 loop: CASRKQGIVQPQHF. The CDR3 coding sequence is TGTGCCAGCAGAAAACAGGGGATCGTCCAGCCCCAGCATTTT.

The table lists this clone with a few counts. This sequence joins TRBV5-1 and TRBJ2-3, with 7 positions matching TRBD1. Trimming cost V 0 bases and J 4 bases; bases outside gene matches: 8. The CDR3 runs 16 residues. The germline gives CDR1 SGHRS, CDR2 YFSETQ. The CDR3 protein is CASSLAIKGGPDTQYF. The CDR3 DNA sequence: TGCGCCAGCAGCTTGGCCATCAAAGGGGGCCCAGATACGCAGTATTTT.

In its sample, this clone was seen a few times. The V call is TRBV6-6, the J call TRBJ2-1; 8 bases are a match to TRBD2. Germline lookup yields CDR1 MNHNY and CDR2 SVGAGI (reference sequence). V lost 6 bases and J lost 0; bases outside the gene matches: 4. This CDR3 has 15 amino acids. DNA for the CDR3: TGTGCCAGCAGGTCCAGCGGGAGCTCCTACAATGAGCAGTTCTTC. This gives the protein CASRSSGSSYNEQFF.

The chain has TRBV27 and TRBJ1-2; TRBD1 agrees at 8 bases. The junction had 7 bases not matched to a gene; V was cut back by 4 bases and J by 6 bases. Germline V gene lookup returns CDR1 MNHEY and CDR2 SMNVEV (reference sequence). The CDR3 is 14 residues long. The DNA of the CDR3 is TGTGCCAGCAGTTCATGGGGACAGGAGAATGGCTACACCTTC. Its translation: CASSSWGQENGYTF.

This clone was seen only a few times. J is TRBJ2-7 and V is TRBV9; perhaps D is TRBD1 or TRBD2 (5 bases each). Between the trimmed V and J ends, which lost 0 bases and 4 bases, there was a span of 14 bases. CDR3 length equals 15 residues. Per the germline V gene, CDR1 is SGDLS and CDR2 is YYNGEE. CDR3 loop: CASSVALAWGYEQYF. In nucleotides, the CDR3 is TGTGCCAGCAGCGTAGCCCTCGCCTGGGGGTACGAGCAGTACTTC.

This clone has a count of ten or more. V usage is TRBV4-2 and J usage is TRBJ2-1; D unclear. The CDR3 runs 17 residues. V lost 0 bases and J lost 4, with 16 bases in between. Per the germline V gene, CDR1 is LGHNA and CDR2 is YNFKEQ. CDR3 nucleotide sequence: TGTGCCAGCAGCCAAGATCAGAAACAGAGTTTGTACAATGAGCAGTTCTTC. Amino acids: CASSQDQKQSLYNEQFF.

This clone was seen a handful of times. The J gene is TRBJ1-1, the V gene TRBV5-1, with 7 bases aligning to TRBD1. The ends lost 0 bases at V and 3 bases at J; junction bases unmatched: 5. The CDR3 length is 15 residues. Germline V gives CDR1 SGHRS, CDR2 YFSETQ. The CDR3 nucleotides are TGCGCCAGCAGCTTGGGTGTGACAGGGCACACTGAAGCTTTCTTT. Its translation: CASSLGVTGHTEAFF. The full variable domain, completed using reference TRBV5-1 and TRBJ1-1, is KAGVTQTPRYLIKTRGQQVTLSCSPISGHRSVSWYQQTPGQGLQFLFEYFSETQRNKGNFPGRFSGRQFSNSRSEMNVSTLELGDSALYLCASSLGVTGHTEAFFGQGTRLTVV.

This rearrangement joins TRBV28 to TRBJ1-2; tentative D call: TRBD1 (5 bases). The germline V and J ends were trimmed by 2 bases and 8 bases, with 12 bases remaining between them. This CDR3 spans 13 amino acids. Germline V CDR1 and CDR2: MDHEN, SYDVKM. As DNA, the CDR3 is TGTGCCAGCAGTTTACAGGGCCTCTGGGGCTACACCTTC. This translates into CASSLQGLWGYTF.

The rearrangement links TRBV10-3 to TRBJ2-1, with D perhaps TRBD2 (6 bases). The V gene lost 2 bases and the J gene lost 7 bases, with 15 bases spanning the gap. The CDR3 is 15 amino acids. Germline loops: CDR1 ENHRY, CDR2 SYGVKD. The CDR3 nucleotides read TGTGCCATCAGTGAGAGCGAGCTCCTAGCGAATGAGCAGTTCTTC. This gives the protein CAISESELLANEQFF.

This clone was detected only a few times. The identical CDR3 is also encoded by other nucleotide sequences in the sample. The CDR3: CASSLGGLSYNEQFF. In nucleotides, the CDR3 is TGTGCCAGCAGCCTCGGAGGGCTCTCCTACAATGAGCAGTTCTTC. The V gene is TRBV5-4, the J gene TRBJ2-1; TRBD2 might be the D (6 bases). Germline CDR1 reads SGHNT; CDR2 reads YYREEE (reference sequence). Trimming stripped 4 bases from V and 0 bases from J, with 11 bases between. This CDR3 spans 15 amino acids.

The rearrangement joins TRBV2 to TRBJ2-7, with 12 bases that match TRBD2. CDR3 size: 15 residues. The junction had 5 bases not matched to a gene; V was cut back by 6 bases and J by 2 bases. Germline V CDR1 and CDR2: SNHLY, FYNNEI. This CDR3 reads CASRPGLAGPYEQYF. As DNA, the CDR3 is TGTGCCAGCAGGCCGGGACTAGCGGGTCCCTACGAGCAGTACTTC.

This clone showed up just a few times. V gene TRBV2 combines with J gene TRBJ1-2, with D unresolved. The CDR3 spans 14 residues. Looked up from germline, CDR1 is SNHLY and CDR2 is FYNNEI. V shed 2 bases and J shed 6 bases, with 13 bases lying between them. CDR3 sequence: CASSELQTENGYTF. The CDR3 DNA follows: TGTGCCAGCAGTGAATTACAGACTGAGAATGGCTACACCTTC.

J is TRBJ2-7 and V is TRBV28; maybe TRBD2 (6 bases). The V end lost 7 bases, the J end lost 3 bases, and 16 bases lay between the germline ends. Germline assignment: CDR1 MDHEN and CDR2 SYDVKM. The CDR3 is 14 amino acids. The DNA for the CDR3 is TGTGCCAGCAAAAACGGAGGGGCCCACTACGAGCAGTACTTC. It is translated as CASKNGGAHYEQYF.

With respect to this clone: This likely came from a read error, as a far larger clone is one base away. In the same sample, other DNA sequences code for this CDR3. J is TRBJ1-1 and V is TRBV7-3; 9 bases are a match to TRBD1. The length of the CDR3 is 13 residues. The ends lost 5 bases at V and 3 bases at J; junction bases unmatched: 1. Per the germline V gene, CDR1 is SGHTA and CDR2 is FQGTGA. The CDR3 DNA reads as TGTGCCAGCAGCCGACAGGGGGACACTGAAGCTTTCTTT. Translated: CASSRQGDTEAFF.

The genes are TRBV30 and TRBJ1-5; D remains ambiguous. CDR3 length: 14 residues. V shed 4 bases and J shed 9 bases, with 19 bases lying between them. Germline CDR1 GTSNPN, CDR2 SVGIG (reference sequence). In DNA form, the CDR3 reads TGTGCCTGGAACTGGGGAGACGAATCAGGGCCCCAGCATTTT. Translation gives CAWNWGDESGPQHF.